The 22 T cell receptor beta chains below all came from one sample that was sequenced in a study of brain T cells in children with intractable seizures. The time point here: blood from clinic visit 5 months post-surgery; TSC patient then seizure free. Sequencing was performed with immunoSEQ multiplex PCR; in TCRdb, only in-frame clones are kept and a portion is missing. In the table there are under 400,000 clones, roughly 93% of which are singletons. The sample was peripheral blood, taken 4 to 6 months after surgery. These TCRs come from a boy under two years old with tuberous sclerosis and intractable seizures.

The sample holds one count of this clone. The CDR3 bases are TGTGCCAGCAGCAGTCAGAATTCGGACTCACCCCTCCACTTT. It yields the protein CASSSQNSDSPLHF. V usage is TRBV7-9 and J usage is TRBJ1-6; D call uncertain. Between the trimmed V and J ends, which lost 5 bases and 10 bases, there was a span of 15 bases. CDR1 is SEHNR and CDR2 is FQNEAQ in the germline V gene (reference sequence). This CDR3 is built from 14 residues.

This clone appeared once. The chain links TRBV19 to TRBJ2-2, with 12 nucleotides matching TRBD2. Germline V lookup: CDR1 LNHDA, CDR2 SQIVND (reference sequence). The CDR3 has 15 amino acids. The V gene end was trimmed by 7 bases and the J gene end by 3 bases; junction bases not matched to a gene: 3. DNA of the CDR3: TGTGCCAGTACCCTAGCGGGAGGGTACACCGGGGAGCTGTTTTTT. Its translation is CASTLAGGYTGELFF.

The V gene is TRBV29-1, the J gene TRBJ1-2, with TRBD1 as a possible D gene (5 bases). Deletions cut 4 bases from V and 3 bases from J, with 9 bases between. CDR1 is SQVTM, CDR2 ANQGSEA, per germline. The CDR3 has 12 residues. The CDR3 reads CSVAGHDYGYTF. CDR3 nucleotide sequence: TGCAGCGTTGCGGGGCATGACTATGGCTACACCTTC.

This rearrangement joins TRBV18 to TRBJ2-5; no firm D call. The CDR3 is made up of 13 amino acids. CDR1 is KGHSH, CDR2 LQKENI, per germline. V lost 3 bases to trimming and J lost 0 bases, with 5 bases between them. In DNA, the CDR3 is TGTGCCAGCTCACCTCCGTACCAAGAGACCCAGTACTTC. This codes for CASSPPYQETQYF.

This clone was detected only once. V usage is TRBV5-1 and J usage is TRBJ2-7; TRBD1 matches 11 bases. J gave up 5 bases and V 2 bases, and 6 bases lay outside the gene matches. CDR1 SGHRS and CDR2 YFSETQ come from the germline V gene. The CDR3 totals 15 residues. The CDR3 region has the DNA TGCGCCAGCAGCTTAGGGACAGGGGGGATTGACGAGCAGTACTTC. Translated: CASSLGTGGIDEQYF.

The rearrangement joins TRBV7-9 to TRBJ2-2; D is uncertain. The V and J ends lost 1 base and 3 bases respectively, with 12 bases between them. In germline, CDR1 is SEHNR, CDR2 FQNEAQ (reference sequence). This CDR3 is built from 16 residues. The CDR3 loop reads CASSLVGGEDTGELFF. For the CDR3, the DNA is TGTGCCAGCAGCTTAGTGGGTGGAGAGGACACCGGGGAGCTGTTTTTT.

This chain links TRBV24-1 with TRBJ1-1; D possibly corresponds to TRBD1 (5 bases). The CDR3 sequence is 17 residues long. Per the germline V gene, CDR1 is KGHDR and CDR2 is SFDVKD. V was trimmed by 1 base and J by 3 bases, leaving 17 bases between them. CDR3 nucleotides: TGTGCCACCAGTGATTTTAGGGAGGTGACGGGGGACACTGAAGCTTTCTTT. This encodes CATSDFREVTGDTEAFF.

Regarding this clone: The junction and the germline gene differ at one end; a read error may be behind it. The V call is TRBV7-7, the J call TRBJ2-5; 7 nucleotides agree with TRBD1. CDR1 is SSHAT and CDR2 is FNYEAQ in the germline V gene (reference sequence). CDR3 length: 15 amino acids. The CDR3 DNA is TGTGCTAGCAGCCCCTGGGGGACAGACCAAGAGACCCAGTACTTC. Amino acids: CASSPWGTDQETQYF.

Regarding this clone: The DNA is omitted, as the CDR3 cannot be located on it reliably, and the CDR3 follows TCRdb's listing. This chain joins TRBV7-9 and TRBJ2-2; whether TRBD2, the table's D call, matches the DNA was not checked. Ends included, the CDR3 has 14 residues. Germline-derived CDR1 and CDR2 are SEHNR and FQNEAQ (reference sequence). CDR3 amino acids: CASSSPRRAGELFF.

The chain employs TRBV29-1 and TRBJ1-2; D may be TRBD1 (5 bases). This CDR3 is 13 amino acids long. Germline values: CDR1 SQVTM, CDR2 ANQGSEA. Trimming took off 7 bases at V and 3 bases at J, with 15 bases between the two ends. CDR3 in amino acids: CSADRGPYYGYTF. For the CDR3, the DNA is TGCAGCGCCGATAGGGGACCTTACTATGGCTACACCTTC.

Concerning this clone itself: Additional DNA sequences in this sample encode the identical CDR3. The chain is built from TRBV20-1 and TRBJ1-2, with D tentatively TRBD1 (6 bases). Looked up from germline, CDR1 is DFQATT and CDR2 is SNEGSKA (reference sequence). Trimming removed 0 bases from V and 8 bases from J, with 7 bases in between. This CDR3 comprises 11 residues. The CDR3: CSARDRGGYTF. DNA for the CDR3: TGCAGTGCTAGAGACAGGGGAGGCTACACCTTC.

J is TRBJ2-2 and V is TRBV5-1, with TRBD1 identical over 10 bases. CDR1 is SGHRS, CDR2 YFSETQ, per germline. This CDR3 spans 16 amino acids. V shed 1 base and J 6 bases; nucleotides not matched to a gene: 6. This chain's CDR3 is CASSLSGTGAAGELFF. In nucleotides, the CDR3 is TGCGCCAGCAGCTTGTCCGGGACAGGGGCGGCCGGGGAGCTGTTTTTT.

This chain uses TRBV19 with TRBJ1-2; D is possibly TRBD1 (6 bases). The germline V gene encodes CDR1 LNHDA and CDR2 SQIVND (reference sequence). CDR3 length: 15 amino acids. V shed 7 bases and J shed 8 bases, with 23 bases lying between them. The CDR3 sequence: CASISGTRLGEGYTF. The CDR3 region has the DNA TGTGCCAGTATCAGCGGGACACGGCTAGGAGAGGGCTACACCTTC. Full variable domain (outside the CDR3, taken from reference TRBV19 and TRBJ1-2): DGGITQSPKYLFRKEGQNVTLSCEQNLNHDAMYWYRQDPGQGLRLIYYSQIVNDFQKGDIAEGYSVSREKKESFPLTVTSAQKNPTAFYLCASISGTRLGEGYTFGSGTRLTVV.

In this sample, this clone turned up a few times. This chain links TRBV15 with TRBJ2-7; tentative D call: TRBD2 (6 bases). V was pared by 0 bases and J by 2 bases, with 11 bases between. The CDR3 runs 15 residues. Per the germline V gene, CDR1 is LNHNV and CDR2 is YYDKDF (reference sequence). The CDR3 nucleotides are TGTGCCACCAGCAGAGAGGGCGGCGGGACCTACGAGCAGTACTTC. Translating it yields CATSREGGGTYEQYF.

CDR3: CATSRSARGYEQYF. The CDR3 DNA is TGTGCCACCAGCCGTAGCGCCCGGGGCTACGAGCAGTACTTC. The chain is built from TRBV15 and TRBJ2-7, with TRBD2 as a possible D gene (5 bases). The CDR3 spans 14 residues. The germline gives CDR1 LNHNV, CDR2 YYDKDF (reference sequence). V gave up 5 bases and J gave up 3 bases, with 14 bases separating them.

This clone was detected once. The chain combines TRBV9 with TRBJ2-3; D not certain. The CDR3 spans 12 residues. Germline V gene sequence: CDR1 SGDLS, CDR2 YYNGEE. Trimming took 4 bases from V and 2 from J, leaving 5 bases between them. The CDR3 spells CASSQNTDTQYF. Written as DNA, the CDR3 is TGTGCCAGCAGCCAAAACACAGATACGCAGTATTTT.

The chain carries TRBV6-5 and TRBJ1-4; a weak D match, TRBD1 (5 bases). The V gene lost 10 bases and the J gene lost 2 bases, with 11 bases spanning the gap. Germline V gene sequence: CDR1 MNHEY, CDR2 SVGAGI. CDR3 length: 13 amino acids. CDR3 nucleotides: TGTGCCACCACGGGACTGACTAATGAAAAACTGTTTTTT. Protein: CATTGLTNEKLFF.

CDR3 amino acids: CSVEVRTGGYGYTF. In nucleotides, the CDR3 is TGCAGCGTTGAAGTACGGACAGGGGGCTATGGCTACACCTTC. The chain employs TRBV29-1 and TRBJ1-2, with 10 bases fitting TRBD1. CDR1 is SQVTM and CDR2 is ANQGSEA in the germline V gene. The ends lost 1 base at V and 4 bases at J; junction bases unmatched: 3. The CDR3 runs 14 residues.

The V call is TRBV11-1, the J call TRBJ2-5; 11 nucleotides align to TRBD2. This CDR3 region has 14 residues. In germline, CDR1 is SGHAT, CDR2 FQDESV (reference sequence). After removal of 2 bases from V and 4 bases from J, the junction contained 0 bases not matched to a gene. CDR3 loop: CASSLTSGRETQYF. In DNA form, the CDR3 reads TGTGCCAGCAGCTTAACTAGCGGGAGAGAGACCCAGTACTTC.

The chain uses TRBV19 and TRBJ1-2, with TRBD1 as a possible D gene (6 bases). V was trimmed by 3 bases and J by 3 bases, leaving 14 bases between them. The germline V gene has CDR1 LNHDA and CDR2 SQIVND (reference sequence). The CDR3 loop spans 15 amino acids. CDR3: CASSIRDTHYYGYTF. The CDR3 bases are TGTGCCAGTAGTATCAGGGACACCCACTACTATGGCTACACCTTC.

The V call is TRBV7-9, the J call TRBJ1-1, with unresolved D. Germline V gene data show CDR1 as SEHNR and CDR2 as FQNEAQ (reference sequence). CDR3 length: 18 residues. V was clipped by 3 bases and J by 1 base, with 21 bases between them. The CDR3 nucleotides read TGTGCCAGCAGCTTCCCAACCGGATCGGAGTACAGGAACACTGAAGCTTTCTTT. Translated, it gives CASSFPTGSEYRNTEAFF.

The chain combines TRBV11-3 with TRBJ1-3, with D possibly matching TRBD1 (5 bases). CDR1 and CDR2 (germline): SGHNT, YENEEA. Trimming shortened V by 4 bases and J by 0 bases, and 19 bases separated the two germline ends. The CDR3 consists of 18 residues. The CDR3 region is CASSSRRGRFSSGNTIYF. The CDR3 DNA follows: TGTGCCAGCAGCTCGAGACGGGGCAGATTCTCCTCTGGAAACACCATATATTTT. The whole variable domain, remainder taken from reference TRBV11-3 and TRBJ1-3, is EAGVVQSPRYKIIEKKQPVAFWCNPISGHNTLYWYLQNLGQGPELLIRYENEEAVDDSQLPKDRFSAERLKGVDSTLKIQPAELGDSAVYLCASSSRRGRFSSGNTIYFGEGSWLTVV.